The 25 T cell receptor beta chains in this list originate from one sample, sequenced in a study of blood T cell repertoires in COVID-19. This table comes from immunoSEQ multiplex PCR, and its TCRdb copy is limited to in-frame clones, with some not included. The sample gives 150,000 to 200,000 clones, over 75% of which show up once; around 1.2% is in the top ten. Sequenced input: PBMCs or T cells enriched from blood (not recorded which). The receptors originated from a human donor with acute COVID-19. The donor label of this sample is uncertain.

The CDR3 is CASGLDMTGDFSYEQYF. The CDR3 DNA follows: TGTGCTAGTGGTTTAGACATGACAGGGGATTTCTCCTACGAGCAGTACTTC. The V and J genes are TRBV12-5 and TRBJ2-7; 8 bases match TRBD1. This CDR3 region has 17 residues. The J segment lost 0 bases and the V segment lost 3 bases, leaving 10 bases of the junction unmatched. Germline V gene sequence: CDR1 LGHNT, CDR2 FRNRAP.

V gene TRBV18 combines with J gene TRBJ2-5, with 13 bases that match TRBD2. J lost 5 bases, V lost 5 bases, and 5 bases had no gene match. In germline, CDR1 is KGHSH, CDR2 LQKENI. This CDR3 is 15 amino acids long. Written as DNA, the CDR3 is TGTGCCAGCTCATCCGGACTAGCGGGGGTTGAGACCCAGTACTTC. It codes for CASSSGLAGVETQYF.

This clone was seen once. V usage is TRBV19 and J usage is TRBJ2-7, with D possibly TRBD2 on 5 matching bases. The CDR3 length is 14 residues. Trimming stripped 3 bases from V and 2 bases from J, with 11 bases between. Germline values: CDR1 LNHDA, CDR2 SQIVND (reference sequence). The CDR3 DNA reads TGTGCCAGTAGTATGTGGATCGGGACCTACGAGCAGTACTTC. It yields the protein CASSMWIGTYEQYF.

CDR3 region: CASSPFPGGRADEQFF. CDR3 DNA sequence: TGTGCCAGCAGCCCCTTTCCCGGAGGTAGGGCGGATGAGCAGTTCTTC. This chain joins TRBV7-3 and TRBJ2-1; tentatively, D is TRBD2 (5 bases). The CDR3 consists of 16 residues. Germline CDR1 and CDR2: SGHTA and FQGTGA. Trimming removed 5 bases from V and 8 bases from J, with 22 bases in between.

The rearrangement links TRBV4-1 to TRBJ2-3; 8 nucleotides align to TRBD1. CDR3 length: 15 amino acids. Germline values: CDR1 MGHRA, CDR2 YSYEKL. V lost 0 bases and J lost 5; bases outside the gene matches: 4. Written as DNA, the CDR3 is TGCGCCAGCAGCCAAGATCGGACAGGGCTAGATACGCAGTATTTT. This encodes CASSQDRTGLDTQYF.

The J gene is TRBJ2-5, the V gene TRBV6-5; possibly TRBD2 for D (5 bases). The V end was cut by 3 bases, the J end by 3 bases, with 17 bases between. CDR3 length: 16 amino acids. Germline assignment: CDR1 MNHEY and CDR2 SVGAGI. CDR3 residues: CASSYLRRLAEETQYF. CDR3 nucleotides: TGTGCCAGCAGTTATTTGAGGAGGCTAGCTGAAGAGACCCAGTACTTC.

This clone was seen just once. The chain links TRBV7-2 to TRBJ2-1; no clear D. Germline CDR1 SGHTA, CDR2 FQGNSA. Trimming left V 2 bases short and J 7 bases short, with 9 bases between. The length of the CDR3 is 13 residues. Written as DNA, the CDR3 is TGTGCCAGCAGCTTAAACTTACTGAATGAGCAGTTCTTC. Amino acids: CASSLNLLNEQFF.

The gene calls are TRBV5-1 and TRBJ1-3; D is uncertain. The germline V gene encodes CDR1 SGHRS and CDR2 YFSETQ. There are 14 residues in the CDR3. The V and J ends lost 3 bases and 0 bases respectively, with 7 bases between them. Written as DNA, the CDR3 is TGCGCCAGCAGCTCAAGCGACTCTGGAAACACCATATATTTT. Translated, it gives CASSSSDSGNTIYF.

This clone has just a few counts. The gene calls are TRBV30 and TRBJ1-4; D is unclear. Germline V gene lookup returns CDR1 GTSNPN and CDR2 SVGIG (reference sequence). The CDR3 has 17 amino acids. Trimming removed 5 bases from V and 6 bases from J, with 25 bases in between. The CDR3 nucleotides read TGTGCCTGGGGTGCGGAGGGTAGTTTCGCAGGTTATGAAAAACTGTTTTTT. This gives the protein CAWGAEGSFAGYEKLFF.

The chain carries TRBV9 and TRBJ1-3, with TRBD1 matching over 7 bases. The junction had 2 bases not matched to a gene; V was cut back by 2 bases and J by 0 bases. The germline gives CDR1 SGDLS, CDR2 YYNGEE. The CDR3 runs 15 residues. The CDR3 DNA follows: TGTGCCAGCAGCGTGGGGACAGTCTCTGGAAACACCATATATTTT. It yields the protein CASSVGTVSGNTIYF.

This rearrangement joins TRBV7-9 to TRBJ2-3; 11 bases agree with TRBD2. With 4 bases clipped from V and 0 bases from J, the junction kept 6 bases outside the gene matches. CDR1 and CDR2 from the germline V gene are SEHNR and FQNEAQ (reference sequence). The CDR3 runs to 17 residues. The CDR3 DNA sequence: TGTGCCAGCAGCTCCCCCCTAGCGGGGGGAAGCACAGATACGCAGTATTTT. Amino acids: CASSSPLAGGSTDTQYF. Combining the CDR3 with reference TRBV7-9 and TRBJ2-3 gives the whole variable domain DTGVSQNPRHKITKRGQNVTFRCDPISEHNRLYWYRQTLGQGPEFLTYFQNEAQLEKSRLLSDRFSAERPKGSFSTLEIQRTEQGDSAMYLCASSSPLAGGSTDTQYFGPGTRLTVL.

V gene TRBV2 combines with J gene TRBJ2-3; TRBD2 matches at 9 bases. V trimming: 3 bases; J trimming: 11 bases; junction bases outside the gene matches: 6. This CDR3 comprises 13 residues. Germline V gene sequence: CDR1 SNHLY, CDR2 FYNNEI. CDR3 in amino acids: CASSDLAGWEQYF. The CDR3, as DNA: TGTGCCAGCAGTGATCTAGCGGGGTGGGAGCAGTATTTT. Full variable domain (remainder filled in from reference TRBV2 and TRBJ2-3): EPEVTQTPSHQVTQMGQEVILRCVPISNHLYFYWYRQILGQKVEFLVSFYNNEISEKSEIFDDQFSVERPDGSNFTLKIRSTKLEDSAMYFCASSDLAGWEQYFGPGTRLTVL.

This clone was found once. This chain uses TRBV7-3 with TRBJ2-3; the D gene is possibly TRBD2 (5 bases). CDR1 and CDR2 (germline): SGHTA, FQGTGA. Deletions cut 3 bases from V and 8 bases from J, with 6 bases between. The CDR3 length is 11 residues. The CDR3 reads CASSFEGTQYF. As DNA, the CDR3 is TGTGCCAGCAGCTTCGAGGGTACGCAGTATTTT.

J is TRBJ1-4 and V is TRBV19; unclear D gene. The V gene's germline CDR1 is LNHDA and CDR2 SQIVND (reference sequence). Trimming shortened V by 9 bases and J by 1 base, and 9 bases separated the two germline ends. This CDR3 is 13 amino acids long. The CDR3 DNA follows: TGTGCCAGAATGACGGGAACTAATGAAAAACTGTTTTTT. It encodes CARMTGTNEKLFF.

The chain links TRBV27 to TRBJ1-6; 7 bases are a match to TRBD1. Trimming took 2 bases from V and 6 from J; bases not matched to a gene: 7. The length of the CDR3 is 16 residues. Germline values: CDR1 MNHEY, CDR2 SMNVEV (reference sequence). The CDR3 nucleotides read TGTGCCAGCAGTTTAGTGAGGGGGCGGTTTAATTCACCCCTCCACTTT. Translation: CASSLVRGRFNSPLHF.

This clone was seen only a few times. This CDR3 reads CASSQAGAADQPQHF. In DNA form, the CDR3 reads TGTGCCAGCAGCCAAGCAGGGGCGGCGGATCAGCCCCAGCATTTT. The chain uses TRBV3-1 (or the pseudogene TRBV3-2) and TRBJ1-5, with a weak D call TRBD1 (6 bases). CDR1 is LGHDT, CDR2 YNNKEL, per germline (reference sequence). Trimming removed 1 base at V and 5 bases at J, with 12 bases between. This CDR3 is built from 15 residues.

This sequence joins TRBV7-9 and TRBJ2-5, with 12 bases that match TRBD2. Germline lookup yields CDR1 SEHNR and CDR2 FQNEAQ (reference sequence). V lost 5 bases, J lost 5 bases, and 9 bases stayed unmatched. The CDR3 has 16 residues. The CDR3 DNA follows: TGTGCCAGCAGCGTTATCTGGACTAGCGGGGAGGAGACCCAGTACTTC. Translating gives CASSVIWTSGEETQYF.

The chain uses TRBV4-1 and TRBJ1-1; 7 bases map to TRBD1. Germline CDR1 reads MGHRA; CDR2 reads YSYEKL. J lost 8 bases, V lost 3 bases, and 6 bases had no gene match. This CDR3 has 13 amino acids. The CDR3 sequence is CASSQPGQREAFF. CDR3 sequence (DNA): TGCGCCAGCAGCCAGCCGGGACAGAGGGAAGCTTTCTTT.

The gene calls are TRBV18 and TRBJ1-2; TRBD1 matches at 10 bases. J lost 2 bases, V lost 0 bases, and 3 bases had no gene match. CDR3 length equals 16 residues. Germline assignment: CDR1 KGHSH and CDR2 LQKENI. The CDR3: CASSPPGQGINYGYTF. The CDR3 nucleotides are TGTGCCAGCTCACCACCGGGACAGGGGATAAACTATGGCTACACCTTC.

The chain employs TRBV3-1 (or the pseudogene TRBV3-2) and TRBJ1-3, with no clear D. V lost 0 bases to trimming and J lost 0 bases, with 9 bases between them. CDR1 is LGHDT, CDR2 YNNKEL, per germline (reference sequence). The CDR3 consists of 16 residues. The CDR3 DNA reads TGTGCCAGCAGCCAAGATTCAGGCCCCTCTGGAAACACCATATATTTT. Residues: CASSQDSGPSGNTIYF.

The CDR3 DNA sequence: TGTGCCAGCAGCTTATTTGGGACTAGCGGGGGACATACCGTGGGGGAGCTGTTTTTT. This codes for CASSLFGTSGGHTVGELFF. The rearrangement links TRBV7-6 to TRBJ2-2; 14 positions match TRBD2. Trimming at V came to 2 bases and at J to 8 bases, leaving 13 bases not matched to a gene. Germline CDR1 is SGHVS and CDR2 is FNYEAQ. This CDR3 spans 19 amino acids.

The chain combines TRBV19 with TRBJ1-3; possibly TRBD1 for D (5 bases). V was pared by 7 bases and J by 2 bases, with 15 bases between. CDR1 and CDR2 from the germline V gene are LNHDA and SQIVND (reference sequence). The CDR3 totals 15 residues. CDR3 sequence (DNA): TGTGCCAGTACCCAACAGGCTGGCACTGGAAACACCATATATTTT. Protein sequence: CASTQQAGTGNTIYF.

The chain recombines TRBV5-6 with TRBJ2-7; TRBD2 might be the D (6 bases). The CDR3 loop spans 13 amino acids. V lost 2 bases to trimming and J lost 6 bases, with 12 bases between them. From germline, CDR1 is SGHDT and CDR2 YYEEEE. CDR3 residues: CASSFRARGEQYF. CDR3 in DNA: TGTGCCAGCAGCTTCAGGGCGCGGGGCGAGCAGTACTTC.

The chain carries TRBV20-1 and TRBJ2-7, with 10 bases that match TRBD2. J lost 0 bases, V lost 3 bases, and 2 bases had no gene match. Germline V gene lookup returns CDR1 DFQATT and CDR2 SNEGSKA (reference sequence). The CDR3 consists of 14 residues. The CDR3 region has the DNA TGCAGTGCTAGTTGGACTAGCGGCTCCTACGAGCAGTACTTC. The encoded protein is CSASWTSGSYEQYF.

Turning to this clone: The sample contains more than one DNA sequence encoding this CDR3. The chain recombines TRBV6-5 with TRBJ1-1, with 10 bases aligning to TRBD1. From germline, CDR1 is MNHEY and CDR2 SVGAGI. Trimming took 6 bases from V and 5 from J; bases not matched to a gene: 6. The CDR3 consists of 14 residues. CDR3 loop: CASSRTGGGTEAFF. For the CDR3, the DNA is TGTGCCAGCAGCAGGACAGGGGGAGGGACTGAAGCTTTCTTT.